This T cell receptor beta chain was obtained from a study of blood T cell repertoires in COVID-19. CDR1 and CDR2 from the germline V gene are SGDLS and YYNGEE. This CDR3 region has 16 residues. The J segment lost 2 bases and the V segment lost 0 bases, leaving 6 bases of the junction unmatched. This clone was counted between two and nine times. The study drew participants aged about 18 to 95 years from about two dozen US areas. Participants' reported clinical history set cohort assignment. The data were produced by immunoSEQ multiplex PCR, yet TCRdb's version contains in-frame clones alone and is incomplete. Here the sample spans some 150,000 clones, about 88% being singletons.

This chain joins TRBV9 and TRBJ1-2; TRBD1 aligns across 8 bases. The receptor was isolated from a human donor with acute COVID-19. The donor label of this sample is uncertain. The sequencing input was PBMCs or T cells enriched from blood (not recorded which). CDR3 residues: CASSVEMGQANYGYTF. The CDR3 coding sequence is TGTGCCAGCAGCGTAGAAATGGGACAGGCCAACTATGGCTACACCTTC.